These 24 T cell receptor beta chains came from one sample sequenced in a study of blood T cells in healthy people across ages. A sample-barcoded 5' primer and a J-beta primer mix were used in a second PCR of about 7 to 12 cycles. TCRdb redid the calling of the 5' RACE reads with MiXCR, one entry per CDR3 protein. The table has roughly 1.7 million distinct CDR3 sequences, about 32% seen once. The sequenced sample was blood. The receptors here all came from a woman aged 25 to 39 in good health.

The chain employs TRBV27 and TRBJ2-5; 9 bases are a match to TRBD1. Germline CDR1 reads MNHEY; CDR2 reads SMNVEV (reference sequence). With 8 bases clipped from V and 2 bases from J, the junction kept 6 bases outside the gene matches. CDR3 length: 14 amino acids. The CDR3 DNA follows: TGTGCCAGCCGAGACAGGGGGGATCAAGAGACCCAGTACTTC. It specifies CASRDRGDQETQYF.

The V gene is TRBV11-2, the J gene TRBJ2-7; 7 bases are shared with TRBD1. Germline V gives CDR1 SGHAT, CDR2 FQNNGV. CDR3 length: 18 amino acids. The trim removed 3 bases at V and 8 bases at J, leaving 22 bases unmatched. CDR3 nucleotides: TGTGCCAGCAGCTTGGACCGGGTTGAACAGGGGTCCTATAACAAGCAGTACTTC. Its translation is CASSLDRVEQGSYNKQYF.

This clonotype was counted many times. The rearrangement links TRBV5-4 to TRBJ2-1; 13 nucleotides match TRBD2. Germline CDR1 reads SGHNT; CDR2 reads YYREEE (reference sequence). This CDR3 has 15 residues. Trimming took 4 bases from V and 8 from J; bases not matched to a gene: 6. CDR3 residues: CASSPGTSGMDEQFF. DNA of the CDR3: TGTGCCAGCAGCCCCGGGACTAGCGGGATGGATGAGCAGTTCTTC.

As to this clonotype: The germline gene is not matched at one end of the junction; a read error may be the cause. The V call is TRBV5-1, the J call TRBJ2-7; weak D call: TRBD2 (5 bases). Germline V gene sequence: CDR1 SGHRS, CDR2 YFSETQ. This CDR3 has 13 amino acids. This chain's CDR3 is CVSSLGGSNEQYF. For the CDR3, the DNA is TGCGTCAGCAGCTTGGGCGGGTCTAACGAGCAGTACTTC.

This clonotype has just a few counts. V and J are TRBV4-1 and TRBJ2-5, with 8 bases identical to TRBD1. V lost 0 bases and J lost 2; bases outside the gene matches: 14. This CDR3 has 19 amino acids. The germline gives CDR1 MGHRA, CDR2 YSYEKL. The CDR3 coding sequence is TGCGCCAGCAGCCAAGATGGGGAGACAGGGGTCTTTACGCAAGAGACCCAGTACTTC. It specifies CASSQDGETGVFTQETQYF.

CDR3 DNA sequence: TGTGCCAGCAGACCCGGGACTAAAGGGACCCAGTACTTC. Protein: CASRPGTKGTQYF. The V gene is TRBV7-9, the J gene TRBJ2-7, with 7 bases identical to TRBD2. The J call may be mistaken, given a closer DNA end match to TRBJ2-5. The CDR3 is made up of 13 amino acids. Germline V lookup: CDR1 SEHNR, CDR2 FQNEAQ (reference sequence).

This rearrangement joins TRBV27 to TRBJ1-1; 8 bases line up with TRBD1. The CDR3 contains 12 residues. J lost 10 bases, V lost 4 bases, and 5 bases had no gene match. Looked up from germline, CDR1 is MNHEY and CDR2 is SMNVEV (reference sequence). CDR3 residues: CASSSPDRVAFF. In nucleotides, the CDR3 is TGTGCCAGCAGTTCACCGGACAGGGTAGCTTTCTTT.

The chain employs TRBV5-1 and TRBJ2-7; D is perhaps TRBD2 (5 bases). Germline CDR1 is SGHRS and CDR2 is YFSETQ. The CDR3 is made up of 16 amino acids. The ends were cut back, 3 bases at V and 6 bases at J, with 22 bases in the middle. The CDR3 here is CASSWLREPGHSEQYF. CDR3 nucleotides: TGCGCCAGCAGCTGGCTAAGGGAGCCCGGGCACTCCGAGCAGTACTTC.

This clonotype has just a few counts. The chain couples TRBV12-3 or TRBV12-4 to TRBJ2-1; TRBD2 aligns across 8 bases. The CDR3 contains 21 residues. J lost 0 bases, V lost 5 bases, and 21 bases had no gene match. Here the CDR3 DNA reads TGTGCCAGCAGTGCGCACACTAGCGGCCCCGGGGGGACTGTCTCCTACAATGAGCAGTTCTTC. This sequence encodes CASSAHTSGPGGTVSYNEQFF.

This clonotype was observed a handful of times. The chain recombines TRBV10-3 with TRBJ2-1; 10 positions agree with TRBD2. This CDR3 has 13 amino acids. The germline gives CDR1 ENHRY, CDR2 SYGVKD. With 8 bases clipped from V and 7 bases from J, the junction kept 5 bases outside the gene matches. CDR3 loop: CAIGSGRFNEQFF. DNA of the CDR3: TGTGCCATCGGTAGCGGGAGGTTTAATGAGCAGTTCTTC.

There are a few counts of this clonotype. This chain connects TRBV7-9 to TRBJ2-5; tentative D call: TRBD2 (5 bases). The germline CDR1 and CDR2 sequences are SEHNR and FQNEAQ (reference sequence). V was trimmed by 5 bases and J by 4 bases, leaving 11 bases between them. CDR3 length equals 13 residues. The CDR3 DNA sequence: TGTGCCAGCAGCGCGGGCTACCGAGAGACCCAGTACTTC. Translated, it gives CASSAGYRETQYF.

The chain is built from TRBV7-3 and TRBJ2-5; possibly TRBD1 for D (6 bases). CDR3 length: 15 amino acids. Trimming shortened V by 5 bases and J by 5 bases, and 18 bases separated the two germline ends. Germline CDR1 is SGHTA and CDR2 is FQGTGA. The DNA of the CDR3 is TGTGCCAGCAGCCGCTCCGGGACACGAGGGGAGACCCAGTACTTC. Protein: CASSRSGTRGETQYF.

This rearrangement joins TRBV3-1 to TRBJ2-7; D gene unclear. The CDR3 is 11 residues long. Germline values: CDR1 LGHDT, CDR2 YNNKEL (reference sequence). Trimming took 0 bases from V and 11 from J, leaving 8 bases between them. CDR3 coding DNA: TGTGCCAGCAGCCAAGATAAGACGAAGTACTTC. Encoded protein: CASSQDKTKYF.

The chain employs TRBV11-2 and TRBJ1-2, with a weak D call TRBD1 (6 bases). Between the trimmed V and J ends, which lost 7 bases and 7 bases, there was a span of 16 bases. The CDR3 has 13 amino acids. Germline lookup yields CDR1 SGHAT and CDR2 FQNNGV. CDR3 DNA: TGTGCCAGCAACAATTACAGGGCTCGTGGCTACACCTTC. Translating it yields CASNNYRARGYTF.

V is TRBV11-1 and J is TRBJ2-7; tentative D call: TRBD2 (6 bases). The CDR3 spans 14 residues. Trimming removed 5 bases from V and 6 bases from J, with 17 bases in between. Germline loops: CDR1 SGHAT, CDR2 FQDESV (reference sequence). The CDR3 region has the DNA TGTGCCAGCAGCCACCGACGGGACGGGAGCGAGCAGTACTTC. It specifies CASSHRRDGSEQYF.

This clonotype has just a few counts. J is TRBJ1-2 and V is TRBV29-1; D may be TRBD1 (6 bases). With 6 bases removed from V and 0 bases from J, the gap between germline ends came to 17 bases. The germline V gene has CDR1 SQVTM and CDR2 ANQGSEA. This CDR3 has 15 residues. Here the CDR3 DNA reads TGCAGCGTCGACAGGCGGATAGAAGCTAACTATGGCTACACCTTC. Translation gives CSVDRRIEANYGYTF. Looking up the rest from reference TRBV29-1 and TRBJ1-2 gives the full variable domain: SAVISQKPSRDICQRGTSLTIQCQVDSQVTMMFWYRQQPGQSLTLIATANQGSEATYESGFVIDKFPISRPNLTFSTLTVSNMSPEDSSIYLCSVDRRIEANYGYTFGSGTRLTVV.

This clonotype was observed a handful of times. The genes are TRBV20-1 and TRBJ2-1; TRBD2 matches at 11 bases. The CDR3 is 15 amino acids. V trimming: 3 bases; J trimming: 3 bases; junction bases outside the gene matches: 4. Germline-derived CDR1 and CDR2 are DFQATT and SNEGSKA (reference sequence). This chain's CDR3 is CSARGGTSGYNEQFF. The CDR3 coding sequence is TGCAGTGCTAGGGGGGGGACTAGCGGCTACAATGAGCAGTTCTTC.

V gene TRBV5-1 combines with J gene TRBJ1-5; 7 bases align to TRBD1. V lost 5 bases, J lost 1 base, and 6 bases stayed unmatched. There are 15 residues in the CDR3. Germline CDR1 SGHRS, CDR2 YFSETQ. CDR3 loop: CASSTGTASNQPQHF. CDR3 DNA: TGCGCCAGCAGTACCGGGACAGCAAGCAATCAGCCCCAGCATTTT.

This clonotype was picked up a small number of times. The gene calls are TRBV27 and TRBJ1-2; D unresolved. Trimming stripped 8 bases from V and 4 bases from J, with 11 bases between. Germline values: CDR1 MNHEY, CDR2 SMNVEV (reference sequence). The CDR3 runs 12 residues. CDR3 in DNA: TGTGCCAGCCGAGATGGTGGCTATGGCTACACCTTC. Amino acid sequence: CASRDGGYGYTF.

This clonotype appeared a few times. The V gene is TRBV5-1, the J gene TRBJ2-2; 8 nucleotides agree with TRBD2. Germline CDR1 reads SGHRS; CDR2 reads YFSETQ. The J segment lost 6 bases and the V segment lost 0 bases, leaving 13 bases of the junction unmatched. The CDR3 runs to 18 residues. The CDR3 reads CASSLDRTSRAPAGELFF. In DNA form, the CDR3 reads TGCGCCAGCAGCTTGGATCGGACTAGCCGCGCCCCCGCCGGGGAGCTGTTTTTT.

This clonotype has just a few counts. The chain has TRBV6-5 and TRBJ1-5; TRBD1 is a possible D gene (6 bases). The CDR3 loop spans 13 amino acids. The ends were cut back, 6 bases at V and 6 bases at J, with 12 bases in the middle. Germline V lookup: CDR1 MNHEY, CDR2 SVGAGI. The CDR3 nucleotides are TGTGCCAGCAGCGCAGGGGTAGCTCAGCCCCAGCATTTT. Residues: CASSAGVAQPQHF.

This clonotype was detected a few times. The chain links TRBV3-1 to TRBJ1-6, with no clear D. The V and J ends lost 1 base and 5 bases respectively, with 9 bases between them. This CDR3 region has 15 residues. Looked up from germline, CDR1 is LGHDT and CDR2 is YNNKEL (reference sequence). Written as DNA, the CDR3 is TGTGCCAGCAGCCAAGCTGACTCTAATAATTCACCCCTCCACTTT. Its translation: CASSQADSNNSPLHF. Complete variable domain (other parts from reference TRBV3-1 and TRBJ1-6): DTAVSQTPKYLVTQMGNDKSIKCEQNLGHDTMYWYKQDSKKFLKIMFSYNNKELIINETVPNRFSPKSPDKAHLNLHINSLELGDSAVYFCASSQADSNNSPLHFGNGTRLTVT.

This clonotype has only a few counts. The CDR3 nucleotides read TGCGCCAGCAGCCAAGACCACTATGGCTACACCTTC. Translated, it gives CASSQDHYGYTF. This chain uses TRBV4-1 with TRBJ1-2; D call uncertain. The CDR3 spans 12 residues. Germline V lookup: CDR1 MGHRA, CDR2 YSYEKL. V was pared by 0 bases and J by 3 bases, with 2 bases between.

The chain combines TRBV21-1 with TRBJ2-7. TRBV21-1 is annotated as a pseudogene. The CDR3 has 14 residues. Here the CDR3 reads CASSKSEGAHEQYF. The CDR3 DNA is TGTGCCAGCAGCAAATCCGAAGGGGCCCACGAGCAGTACTTC.